The 15 T cell receptor beta chains presented below share a single source sample, sequenced in a study of blood T cell repertoires in COVID-19. Produced via immunoSEQ multiplex PCR; TCRdb's table is partial and in-frame only. This sample has fewer than 95,000 clones, with 88% found just once. Sequencing was carried out using peripheral blood. Every receptor here comes from a woman of 80 years or more with acute or convalescent COVID-19.

The chain is built from TRBV3-1 (or the pseudogene TRBV3-2) and TRBJ1-3, with D uncertain. Trimming cost V 2 bases and J 14 bases, with 16 bases left between them. Germline values: CDR1 LGHDT, CDR2 YNNKEL (reference sequence). This CDR3 contains 13 residues. The CDR3 DNA reads TGTGCCAGCAGCCAAATGCGGTCAGATCAATTATATTTT. Protein: CASSQMRSDQLYF.

The CDR3 here is CASTQARDYTEAFF. CDR3 DNA sequence: TGTGCCAGCACCCAAGCCCGGGACTACACTGAAGCTTTCTTT. V gene TRBV2 combines with J gene TRBJ1-1; D might be TRBD1 (5 bases). From germline, CDR1 is SNHLY and CDR2 FYNNEI. This CDR3 spans 14 amino acids. The germline V and J ends were trimmed by 7 bases and 3 bases, with 15 bases remaining between them.

The rearrangement joins TRBV19 to TRBJ1-2, with 8 bases that match TRBD1. V dropped 4 bases and J dropped 1; count of bases not matched to a gene: 5. The CDR3 contains 15 residues. Germline V lookup: CDR1 LNHDA, CDR2 SQIVND (reference sequence). DNA of the CDR3: TGTGCCAGTAGTAAGGACAGGGAGATTAACTATGGCTACACCTTC. Protein: CASSKDREINYGYTF.

This chain links TRBV7-2 with TRBJ2-5, with D unclear. Per germline, CDR1 SGHTA and CDR2 FQGNSA. The V gene lost 4 bases and the J gene lost 4 bases, with 10 bases spanning the gap. The CDR3 extends over 13 amino acids. CDR3 DNA sequence: TGTGCCAGCAGCTCCCTGTGGAGAGAGACCCAGTACTTC. Translated: CASSSLWRETQYF. Using reference TRBV7-2 and TRBJ2-5 for the parts outside the CDR3, the full variable domain is GAGVSQSPSNKVTEKGKDVELRCDPISGHTALYWYRQSLGQGLEFLIYFQGNSAPDKSGLPSDRFSAERTGGSVSTLTIQRTQQEDSAVYLCASSSLWRETQYFGPGTRLLVL.

This clone was seen a few times. The rearrangement uses TRBV10-3 and TRBJ2-5, with D possibly matching TRBD2 (7 bases). Germline V gene sequence: CDR1 ENHRY, CDR2 SYGVKD. Trimming shortened V by 4 bases and J by 5 bases, and 11 bases separated the two germline ends. CDR3 length equals 13 residues. The CDR3 region has the DNA TGTGCCATCAGTGGGCGGGGGCAGGAGACCCAGTACTTC. It specifies CAISGRGQETQYF.

This clone has only one observation. This chain connects TRBV19 to TRBJ1-2; 7 nucleotides align to TRBD1. V dropped 6 bases and J dropped 6; count of bases not matched to a gene: 19. This CDR3 is built from 17 residues. CDR1 is LNHDA and CDR2 is SQIVND in the germline V gene (reference sequence). Here the CDR3 DNA reads TGTGCCAGTAGCAGAAACAGGGGAGCGTTGATTTTGGATGGCTACACCTTC. This sequence encodes CASSRNRGALILDGYTF.

The chain is built from TRBV1 and TRBJ2-1; the table names TRBD2, a call not compared with the DNA. TRBV1 is a documented pseudogene. The CDR3 is made up of 14 amino acids. CDR3 nucleotides: TGCACCAGCAGCACACCGGGACTACCCAATGAGCAGTTCTTC. Its protein product is CTSSTPGLPNEQFF.

V usage is TRBV7-9 and J usage is TRBJ2-4, with D tentatively TRBD2 (5 bases). Trimming stripped 5 bases from V and 0 bases from J, with 11 bases between. This CDR3 region has 15 residues. The germline CDR1 and CDR2 sequences are SEHNR and FQNEAQ (reference sequence). This chain's CDR3 is CASSVGVLAKNIQYF. The CDR3 DNA reads as TGTGCCAGCAGCGTGGGAGTGTTAGCCAAAAACATTCAGTACTTC.

This clone was recorded once. The rearrangement uses TRBV11-2 and TRBJ2-7; maybe TRBD2 (5 bases). The germline gives CDR1 SGHAT, CDR2 FQNNGV. The CDR3 length is 11 residues. The V and J ends lost 1 base and 7 bases respectively, with 5 bases between them. Here the CDR3 reads CASSLAGEQYF. Written as DNA, the CDR3 is TGTGCCAGCAGCTTAGCGGGAGAGCAGTACTTC. Drawing the rest from reference TRBV11-2 and TRBJ2-7, the complete variable domain is EAGVAQSPRYKIIEKRQSVAFWCNPISGHATLYWYQQILGQGPKLLIQFQNNGVVDDSQLPKDRFSAERLKGVDSTLKIQPAKLEDSAVYLCASSLAGEQYFGPGTRLTVT.

The chain employs TRBV7-2 and TRBJ2-3; 11 nucleotides match TRBD2. Losses at the gene ends were 3 bases for V and 4 bases for J; bases not matched to a gene: 6. The CDR3 consists of 16 residues. Germline V lookup: CDR1 SGHTA, CDR2 FQGNSA. The CDR3 nucleotides read TGTGCCAGCAGCTTGGCGCTAGCGGGAGGAGCAGATACGCAGTATTTT. Translating it yields CASSLALAGGADTQYF.

The genes are TRBV18 and TRBJ1-1; D perhaps matches TRBD1 (5 bases). The CDR3 length is 13 residues. Trimming pared 5 bases from V and 7 bases from J, leaving 14 bases between. The germline gives CDR1 KGHSH, CDR2 LQKENI. CDR3 amino acids: CASSESRDFEAFF. The DNA for the CDR3 is TGTGCCAGCTCAGAGAGCCGGGACTTTGAAGCTTTCTTT.

The chain uses TRBV5-4 and TRBJ2-3; 8 positions match TRBD1. The J segment lost 2 bases and the V segment lost 4 bases, leaving 6 bases of the junction unmatched. CDR1 is SGHNT, CDR2 YYREEE, per germline (reference sequence). The length of the CDR3 is 15 residues. The CDR3 region is CASSGKDRVTDTQYF. The CDR3 nucleotides read TGTGCCAGCAGCGGGAAGGACAGGGTCACAGATACGCAGTATTTT.

This clone was counted between two and nine times. The V gene is TRBV6-5, the J gene TRBJ2-1, with D possibly being TRBD2 (6 bases). CDR3 length: 14 amino acids. Germline-derived CDR1 and CDR2 are MNHEY and SVGAGI. V lost 4 bases, J lost 0 bases, and 7 bases lay in between. CDR3 sequence: CASSLADSYNEQFF. The CDR3 DNA reads as TGTGCCAGCAGTTTAGCGGACTCCTACAATGAGCAGTTCTTC.

The V and J genes are TRBV30 and TRBJ1-5; the D is unclear. V lost 2 bases and J 9 bases, leaving 11 bases between the germline ends. Germline-derived CDR1 and CDR2 are GTSNPN and SVGIG (reference sequence). This CDR3 comprises 12 residues. CDR3 DNA sequence: TGTGCCTGGAGTAATCAGAATGGGCCCCAGCATTTT. It specifies CAWSNQNGPQHF.

This sequence joins TRBV18 and TRBJ2-1; 8 bases align to TRBD1. Losses at the gene ends were 3 bases for V and 15 bases for J; bases not matched to a gene: 7. The germline V gene has CDR1 KGHSH and CDR2 LQKENI. CDR3 size: 12 residues. In DNA form, the CDR3 reads TGTGCCAGCTCACCCGGACAGGGAATTCCGTTCTTC. This sequence encodes CASSPGQGIPFF.